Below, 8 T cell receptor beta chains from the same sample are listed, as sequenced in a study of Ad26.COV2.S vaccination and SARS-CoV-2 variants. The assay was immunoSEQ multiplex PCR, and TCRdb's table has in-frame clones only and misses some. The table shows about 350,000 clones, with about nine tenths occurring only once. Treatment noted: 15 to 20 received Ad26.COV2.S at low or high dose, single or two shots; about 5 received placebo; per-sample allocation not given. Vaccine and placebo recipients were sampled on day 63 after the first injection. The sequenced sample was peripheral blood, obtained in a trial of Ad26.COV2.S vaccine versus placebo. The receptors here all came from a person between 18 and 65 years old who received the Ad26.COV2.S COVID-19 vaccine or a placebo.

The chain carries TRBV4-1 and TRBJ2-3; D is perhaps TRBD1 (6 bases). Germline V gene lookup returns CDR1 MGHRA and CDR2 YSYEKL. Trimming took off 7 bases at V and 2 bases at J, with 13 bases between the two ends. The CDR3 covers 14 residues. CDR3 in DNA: TGCGCCAGCAAGGAGAGGACAGCCACAGATACGCAGTATTTT. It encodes CASKERTATDTQYF.

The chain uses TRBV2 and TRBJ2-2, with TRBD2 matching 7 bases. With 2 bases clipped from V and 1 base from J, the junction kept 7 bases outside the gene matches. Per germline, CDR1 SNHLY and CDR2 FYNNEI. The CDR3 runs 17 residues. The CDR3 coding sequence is TGTGCCAGCAGTGAATTTACTAGCGCCAAGAACACCGGGGAGCTGTTTTTT. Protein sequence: CASSEFTSAKNTGELFF.

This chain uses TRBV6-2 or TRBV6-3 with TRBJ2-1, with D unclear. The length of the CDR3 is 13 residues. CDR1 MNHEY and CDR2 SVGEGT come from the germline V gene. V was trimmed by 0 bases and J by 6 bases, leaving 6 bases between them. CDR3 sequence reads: CASSYSDINEQFF. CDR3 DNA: TGTGCCAGCAGTTACTCGGATATCAATGAGCAGTTCTTC.

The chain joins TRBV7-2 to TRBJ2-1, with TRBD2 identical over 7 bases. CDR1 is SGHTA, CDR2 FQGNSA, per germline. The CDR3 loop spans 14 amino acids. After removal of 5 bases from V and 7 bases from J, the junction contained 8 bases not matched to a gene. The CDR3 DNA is TGTGCCAGCAGCCGGGGAGGGGCCGGGAATGAGCAGTTCTTC. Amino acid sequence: CASSRGGAGNEQFF.

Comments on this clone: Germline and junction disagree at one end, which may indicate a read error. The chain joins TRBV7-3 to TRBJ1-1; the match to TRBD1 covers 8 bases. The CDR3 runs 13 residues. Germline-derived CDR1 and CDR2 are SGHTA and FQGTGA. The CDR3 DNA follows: TGTGCCAGCAGCATAACAGGGGGAGCTGAAGCTTTCTTT. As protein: CASSITGGAEAFF. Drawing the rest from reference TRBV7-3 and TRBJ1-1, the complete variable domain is GAGVSQTPSNKVTEKGKYVELRCDPISGHTALYWYRQSLGQGPEFLIYFQGTGAADDSGLPNDRFFAVRPEGSVSTLKIQRTERGDSAVYLCASSITGGAEAFFGQGTRLTVV.

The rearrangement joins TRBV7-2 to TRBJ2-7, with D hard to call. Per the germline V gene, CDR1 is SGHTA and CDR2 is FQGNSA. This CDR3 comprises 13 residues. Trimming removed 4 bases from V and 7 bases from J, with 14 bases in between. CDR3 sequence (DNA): TGTGCCAGCAGCTCCCGGACGCTGGAGGAGCAGTACTTC. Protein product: CASSSRTLEEQYF.

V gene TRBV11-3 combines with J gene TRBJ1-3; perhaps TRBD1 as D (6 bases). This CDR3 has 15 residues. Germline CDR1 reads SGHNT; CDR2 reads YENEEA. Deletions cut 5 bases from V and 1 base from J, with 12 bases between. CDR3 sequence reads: CASSKTGNSGNTIYF. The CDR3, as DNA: TGTGCCAGCAGCAAAACAGGGAATTCTGGAAACACCATATATTTT.

CDR3 sequence (DNA): TGTGCCAGCAGTAGGCTTCAAGGGGAGACCCAGTACTTC. It codes for CASSRLQGETQYF. The chain recombines TRBV27 with TRBJ2-5; D unresolved. The V and J ends lost 5 bases and 5 bases respectively, with 12 bases between them. This CDR3 contains 13 residues. Germline values: CDR1 MNHEY, CDR2 SMNVEV (reference sequence).